This entry is about one T cell receptor (beta chain). Its cognate antigen is unknown. This record belongs to a study of cytomegalovirus exposure and HLA in healthy donors. Findings and limits, study-wide: The CMV antigen specificity of a few CMV-associated chains was confirmed through in vitro analysis. In a later analysis, several top co-occurrence clusters appeared linked to parvovirus B19, influenza, CMV and Epstein-Barr virus.

Participants comprised healthy donors of bone marrow. PCR amplification relied on 60 Vbeta primers (plus 13 Jbeta primers). Libraries were prepared by immunoSEQ multiplex PCR; TCRdb keeps only in-frame clonotypes and omits some of them. The data show roughly 150,000 clones, approximately 80% seen once. The CDR3 sequence is 16 residues long. Germline-derived CDR1 and CDR2 are LNHDA and SQIVND (reference sequence). The V end was cut by 5 bases, the J end by 0 bases, with 14 bases between. Sequencing input: PBMCs. The receptor comes from a woman between 40 and 55 years old in good health and CMV-seronegative. The chain couples TRBV19 to TRBJ1-5, with a tentative D call TRBD1 (6 bases). CDR3 sequence reads: CASSSPGTHSNQPQHF. The DNA of the CDR3 is TGTGCCAGTAGTTCCCCCGGGACACATAGCAATCAGCCCCAGCATTTT.